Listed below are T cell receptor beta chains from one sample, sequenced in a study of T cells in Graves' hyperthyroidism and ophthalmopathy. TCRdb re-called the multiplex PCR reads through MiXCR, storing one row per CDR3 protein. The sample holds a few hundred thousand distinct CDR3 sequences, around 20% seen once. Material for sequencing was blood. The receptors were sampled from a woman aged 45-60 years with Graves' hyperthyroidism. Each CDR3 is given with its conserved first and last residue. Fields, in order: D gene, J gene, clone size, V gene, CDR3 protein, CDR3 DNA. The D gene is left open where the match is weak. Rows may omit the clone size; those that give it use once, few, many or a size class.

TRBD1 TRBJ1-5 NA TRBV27 CASSPQTGPNQPQHF TGTGCCAGCAGTCCCCAGACAGGGCCCAATCAGCCCCAGCATTTT
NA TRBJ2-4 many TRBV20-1 CSAIDRKGIQYF TGCAGTGCTATCGACAGAAAGGGCATTCAGTACTTC
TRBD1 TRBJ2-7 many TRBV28 CASSSRGTGATEQYF TGTGCCAGCAGTAGTCGAGGGACAGGGGCTACCGAGCAGTACTTC
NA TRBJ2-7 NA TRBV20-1 CSATPSYEQYF TGCAGTGCCACCCCCTCCTACGAGCAGTACTTC
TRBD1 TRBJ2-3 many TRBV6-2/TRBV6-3 CASMEEQGATDTQYF TGTGCCAGCATGGAAGAACAGGGGGCTACAGATACGCAGTATTTT
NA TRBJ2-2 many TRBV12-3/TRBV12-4 CASSLIGGRNTGELFF TGTGCCAGCAGTTTAATCGGCGGAAGGAACACCGGGGAGCTGTTTTTT
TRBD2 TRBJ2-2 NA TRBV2 CASRELAGGPNGELFF TGTGCCAGCAGGGAACTAGCGGGAGGGCCTAACGGGGAGCTGTTTTTT
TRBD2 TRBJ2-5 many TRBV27 CASSLRSGRGRETQYF TGTGCCAGCAGTTTAAGAAGCGGGAGGGGACGGGAGACCCAGTACTTC
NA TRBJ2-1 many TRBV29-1 CSVEVLRGYDEQFF TGCAGCGTTGAAGTACTCCGGGGGTACGATGAGCAGTTCTTC
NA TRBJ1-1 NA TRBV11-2 CATRQRPGSTEAFF TGTGCCACCAGACAGAGACCCGGGAGCACTGAAGCTTTCTTT
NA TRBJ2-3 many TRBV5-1 CASSLSGQSTDTQYF TGCGCCAGCAGCTTGAGCGGCCAGAGCACAGATACGCAGTATTTT
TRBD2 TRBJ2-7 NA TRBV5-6 CASSRLAGGYEQYF TGTGCCAGCAGCCGACTAGCGGGAGGCTACGAGCAGTACTTC
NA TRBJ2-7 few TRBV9 CASSLGNGGTYEQYF TGTGCCAGCAGCCTCGGGAACGGAGGAACCTACGAGCAGTACTTC
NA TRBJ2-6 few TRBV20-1 CSASTAGVTSGANVLTF TGCAGTGCTTCCACTGCCGGGGTCACTAGTGGGGCCAACGTCCTGACTTTC
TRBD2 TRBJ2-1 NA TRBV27 CASSKLAGTAASYNEQFF TGTGCCAGCAGCAAACTAGCGGGGACGGCGGCGTCCTACAATGAGCAGTTCTTC
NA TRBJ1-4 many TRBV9 CASSVDGRGANEKLFF TGTGCCAGCAGCGTAGATGGGAGAGGAGCTAATGAAAAACTGTTTTTT
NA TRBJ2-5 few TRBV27 CASSLFQGKTQYF TGTGCCAGCAGTTTATTCCAGGGGAAGACCCAGTACTTC
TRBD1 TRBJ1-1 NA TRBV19 CASSMTTGGTTEAFF TGTGCCAGTAGTATGACGACAGGGGGGACGACTGAAGCTTTCTTT
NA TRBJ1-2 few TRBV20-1 CSARDRSTVHGYTF TGCAGTGCTAGAGATCGTTCGACAGTACATGGCTACACCTTC
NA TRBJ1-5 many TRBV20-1 CSARDGGVNQPQHF TGCAGTGCTAGAGATGGCGGGGTCAATCAGCCCCAGCATTTT
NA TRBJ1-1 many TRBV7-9 CASHKMNTEAFF TGTGCCAGTCATAAGATGAACACTGAAGCTTTCTTT
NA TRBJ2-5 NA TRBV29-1 CSVDSRTETQYF TGCAGCGTTGACTCCCGCACAGAGACCCAGTACTTC
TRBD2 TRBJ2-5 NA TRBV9 CASSPDSGGAGETQYF TGTGCCAGCAGCCCCGATAGCGGGGGGGCGGGGGAGACCCAGTACTTC
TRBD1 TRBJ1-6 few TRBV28 CASSLQGRDSPLHF TGTGCCAGCAGTCTACAGGGGCGCGATTCACCCCTCCACTTT
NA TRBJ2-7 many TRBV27 CASQTSPGQIYEQYF TGTGCCAGCCAAACTAGCCCGGGACAGATCTACGAGCAGTACTTC
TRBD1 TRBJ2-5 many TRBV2 CASSVGQGRETQYF TGTGCCAGCAGCGTGGGACAGGGGCGAGAGACCCAGTACTTC